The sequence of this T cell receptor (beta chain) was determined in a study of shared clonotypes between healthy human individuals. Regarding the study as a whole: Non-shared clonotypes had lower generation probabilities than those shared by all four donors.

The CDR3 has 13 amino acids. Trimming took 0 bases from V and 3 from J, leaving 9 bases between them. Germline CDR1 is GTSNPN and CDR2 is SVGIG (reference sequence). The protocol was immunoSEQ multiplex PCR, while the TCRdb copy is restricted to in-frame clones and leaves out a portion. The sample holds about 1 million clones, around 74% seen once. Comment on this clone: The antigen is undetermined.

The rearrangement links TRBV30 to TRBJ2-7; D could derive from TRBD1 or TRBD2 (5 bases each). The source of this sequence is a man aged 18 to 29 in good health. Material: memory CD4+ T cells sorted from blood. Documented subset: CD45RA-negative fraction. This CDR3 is CAWSVRGDYEQYF. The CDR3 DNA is TGTGCCTGGAGTGTGCGAGGGGACTACGAGCAGTACTTC.